This entry lists 29 T cell receptor beta chains sequenced from one sample in a study of vaccination effects on CD4 cells after COVID-19. Which antigens these TCRs recognize remains unknown. Sequencing was performed with immunoSEQ multiplex PCR; in TCRdb, only in-frame clones are kept and a portion is missing. The sample has about 79,000 clones; 60% to 80% are singletons. ViraFEST expansion of antigen-specific CD4+ T cells with viral peptide pools preceded sequencing. Culture proceeded for nine to ten days, and CD4+ T cells were then isolated. The sample in question was CD4+ T cells from PBMCs cultured with HCoV-229E spike peptides, obtained before COVID-19 vaccination. Every receptor here comes from a human donor who received a COVID-19 vaccine.

The table lists this clone with a count of one. The rearrangement uses TRBV6-5 and TRBJ1-1; 9 bases fit TRBD1. The germline CDR1 and CDR2 sequences are MNHEY and SVGAGI. CDR3 length equals 14 residues. With V trimmed by 2 bases and J by 7 bases, 5 bases remained unmatched. CDR3 sequence: CASSYDRGGIEAFF. The CDR3 DNA is TGTGCCAGCAGTTACGACAGGGGGGGTATTGAAGCTTTCTTT.

J is TRBJ2-7 and V is TRBV6-1; the D gene could be TRBD1 or TRBD2 (5 bases each). In germline, CDR1 is MNHNS, CDR2 SASEGT. Deletions cut 3 bases from V and 6 bases from J, with 12 bases between. The CDR3 is 13 residues long. The CDR3 sequence: CASSEVIGGEQYV. The CDR3 DNA reads as TGTGCCAGCAGTGAGGTCATTGGGGGCGAGCAGTACGTC.

V and J are TRBV4-1 and TRBJ1-4; the D is unclear. V lost 1 base and J 4 bases, leaving 4 bases between the germline ends. The CDR3 sequence is 13 residues long. Germline V gene data show CDR1 as MGHRA and CDR2 as YSYEKL. The CDR3: CASSQAVNEKLFF. The DNA for the CDR3 is TGCGCCAGCAGCCAAGCTGTTAATGAAAAACTGTTTTTT.

This chain links TRBV25-1 with TRBJ2-6; D perhaps matches TRBD2 (6 bases). Germline CDR1 reads MGHDK; CDR2 reads SYGVNS. The CDR3 is made up of 18 amino acids. V was clipped by 3 bases and J by 2 bases, with 17 bases between them. The CDR3 is CASSDFGGVGTGANVLTF. The CDR3 DNA reads as TGTGCCAGCAGTGATTTTGGAGGGGTAGGGACTGGGGCCAACGTCCTGACTTTC.

This clone turned up a few times. The V gene is TRBV15, the J gene TRBJ1-1; 9 bases map to TRBD1. Looked up from germline, CDR1 is LNHNV and CDR2 is YYDKDF (reference sequence). The CDR3 covers 18 residues. V gave up 2 bases and J gave up 5 bases; unmatched junction bases: 15. CDR3 in amino acids: CATSRSTGGFDVITEAFF. The CDR3 DNA reads TGTGCCACCAGCAGATCGACAGGGGGGTTTGATGTGATTACTGAAGCTTTCTTT.

The chain's CDR3 is CASSRDRGGNEQFF. In DNA form, the CDR3 reads TGTGCCAGCAGTCGGGACAGGGGAGGCAATGAGCAGTTCTTC. The chain is built from TRBV28 and TRBJ2-1; 10 bases map to TRBD1. Per germline, CDR1 MDHEN and CDR2 SYDVKM. This CDR3 contains 14 residues. V was clipped by 5 bases and J by 6 bases; unmatched bases: 4.

This chain uses TRBV19 with TRBJ1-5; TRBD1 matches 7 bases. Germline V gives CDR1 LNHDA, CDR2 SQIVND (reference sequence). The J segment lost 3 bases and the V segment lost 7 bases, leaving 9 bases of the junction unmatched. The CDR3 has 15 residues. The CDR3: CASTRTGALNQPQHF. In DNA form, the CDR3 reads TGTGCCAGTACCAGGACAGGCGCCCTCAATCAGCCCCAGCATTTT.

V usage is TRBV2 and J usage is TRBJ1-2; D unclear. This CDR3 has 12 amino acids. V was clipped by 8 bases and J by 3 bases, with 10 bases between them. Germline V gene sequence: CDR1 SNHLY, CDR2 FYNNEI. Here the CDR3 reads CASDLRDYGYTF. The CDR3 nucleotides are TGTGCCAGCGACTTAAGGGACTATGGCTACACCTTC.

The J gene is TRBJ2-1, the V gene TRBV6-4; D is unresolved. Germline CDR1 reads MRHNA; CDR2 reads SNTAGT. This CDR3 has 13 residues. Trimming left V 6 bases short and J 9 bases short, with 15 bases between. DNA for the CDR3: TGTGCCAGCAGCCGAGATAGGTCCGGTGAGCAGTTCTTC. As protein: CASSRDRSGEQFF.

The chain couples TRBV18 to TRBJ1-2; TRBD1 agrees at 9 bases. Losses at the gene ends were 0 bases for V and 7 bases for J; bases not matched to a gene: 9. Germline V gene lookup returns CDR1 KGHSH and CDR2 LQKENI. The CDR3 extends over 16 amino acids. CDR3: CASSPPGRDRELGYTF. CDR3 nucleotides: TGTGCCAGCTCACCACCGGGCCGGGACAGGGAACTTGGCTACACCTTC.

This chain uses TRBV2 with TRBJ2-5, with D possibly TRBD2 on 6 matching bases. The germline CDR1 and CDR2 sequences are SNHLY and FYNNEI. Trimming shortened V by 4 bases and J by 3 bases, and 18 bases separated the two germline ends. This CDR3 comprises 16 residues. CDR3 bases: TGTGCCAGCAGTGCCCCCCGGGGCGGGATAAAAGAGACCCAGTACTTC. Its translation: CASSAPRGGIKETQYF.

This chain connects TRBV2 to TRBJ1-1; no reliable D call. CDR3 length: 14 amino acids. Trimming shortened V by 3 bases and J by 3 bases, and 11 bases separated the two germline ends. Germline V gene data show CDR1 as SNHLY and CDR2 as FYNNEI. The CDR3 is CASSEGGADTEAFF. CDR3 sequence (DNA): TGTGCCAGCAGTGAGGGCGGTGCGGACACTGAAGCTTTCTTT.

The CDR3: CASSLGPQPNTEAFF. Written as DNA, the CDR3 is TGTGCCAGCAGCTTAGGGCCACAGCCGAACACTGAAGCTTTCTTT. The chain recombines TRBV7-2 with TRBJ1-1; D ambiguous. Per the germline V gene, CDR1 is SGHTA and CDR2 is FQGNSA. The CDR3 length is 15 residues. The germline V and J ends were trimmed by 1 base and 1 base, with 10 bases remaining between them. The complete variable domain, with remaining parts taken from reference TRBV7-2 and TRBJ1-1, reads GAGVSQSPSNKVTEKGKDVELRCDPISGHTALYWYRQSLGQGLEFLIYFQGNSAPDKSGLPSDRFSAERTGGSVSTLTIQRTQQEDSAVYLCASSLGPQPNTEAFFGQGTRLTVV.

The rearrangement links TRBV30 to TRBJ2-3; 8 nucleotides match TRBD1. Trimming cost V 0 bases and J 7 bases; bases outside gene matches: 9. The CDR3 totals 15 residues. Germline V lookup: CDR1 GTSNPN, CDR2 SVGIG (reference sequence). The CDR3 sequence: CAWSVKTGGENTQYF. The CDR3 DNA reads TGTGCCTGGAGTGTTAAAACAGGGGGTGAGAATACGCAGTATTTT.

V usage is TRBV30 and J usage is TRBJ2-5; D might be TRBD1 (6 bases). The ends were cut back, 6 bases at V and 5 bases at J, with 13 bases in the middle. This CDR3 comprises 12 residues. The germline V gene has CDR1 GTSNPN and CDR2 SVGIG (reference sequence). Here the CDR3 DNA reads TGTGCCTGTAACAGGGTCGCGGAGACCCAGTACTTC. Its translation is CACNRVAETQYF.

The V call is TRBV5-1, the J call TRBJ2-1; possibly TRBD1 for D (7 bases). V lost 3 bases and J 9 bases, leaving 22 bases between the germline ends. This CDR3 has 16 residues. The germline V gene encodes CDR1 SGHRS and CDR2 YFSETQ. The CDR3 region is CASSWTGDRGVGEQFF. The CDR3 DNA follows: TGCGCCAGCAGCTGGACGGGGGACAGAGGGGTCGGTGAGCAGTTCTTC.

The rearrangement joins TRBV19 to TRBJ1-2; D uncertain. The length of the CDR3 is 15 residues. Trimming removed 5 bases at V and 2 bases at J, with 15 bases between. Germline CDR1 LNHDA, CDR2 SQIVND (reference sequence). In DNA form, the CDR3 reads TGTGCCAGTAGTCAATCCCCCGGAATCAACTATGGCTACACCTTC. It codes for CASSQSPGINYGYTF.

This clone has more than one count but fewer than ten. CDR3 coding DNA: TGCGCCAGCAGCCAAGAAGGCGGGGGGCGGGGAGGGGAGCTGTTTTTT. Protein product: CASSQEGGGRGGELFF. The chain is built from TRBV4-1 and TRBJ2-2; TRBD2 aligns across 8 bases. The germline V gene has CDR1 MGHRA and CDR2 YSYEKL. After removal of 0 bases from V and 8 bases from J, the junction contained 8 bases not matched to a gene. The CDR3 runs to 16 residues.

This chain links TRBV6-2 or TRBV6-3 with TRBJ1-6; D might be TRBD1 (5 bases). CDR3 length: 15 amino acids. Trimming took off 4 bases at V and 6 bases at J, with 13 bases between the two ends. Germline values: CDR1 MNHEY, CDR2 SVGEGT. CDR3 bases: TGTGCCAGCAGTTCCGGGACTCCTAGTAATTCACCCCTCCACTTT. Its translation: CASSSGTPSNSPLHF.

This clone was seen a few times. The chain employs TRBV27 and TRBJ1-5, with no clear D. V was pared by 3 bases and J by 6 bases, with 6 bases between. Germline CDR1 reads MNHEY; CDR2 reads SMNVEV (reference sequence). CDR3 length: 12 residues. The CDR3, as DNA: TGTGCCAGCAGTTTTACTGGTCAGCCCCAGCATTTT. It translates to CASSFTGQPQHF.

The chain joins TRBV7-9 to TRBJ2-3, with 7 bases identical to TRBD2. Germline CDR1 SEHNR, CDR2 FQNEAQ (reference sequence). The CDR3 runs to 14 residues. Trimming at V came to 5 bases and at J to 3 bases, leaving 5 bases not matched to a gene. For the CDR3, the DNA is TGTGCCAGCAGCGGGGGGGTTGCGACAGATACGCAGTATTTT. This translates into CASSGGVATDTQYF.

This clone appeared a few times. This chain uses TRBV10-3 with TRBJ2-7, with 7 bases matching TRBD1. This CDR3 region has 12 residues. Per germline, CDR1 ENHRY and CDR2 SYGVKD. Trimming cost V 5 bases and J 6 bases; bases outside gene matches: 4. The CDR3 spells CAISLTGTEQYV. The CDR3, as DNA: TGTGCCATCAGTCTGACAGGGACCGAGCAGTACGTC.

The CDR3 loop reads CASRGTDRRSDEQYV. The CDR3 DNA reads as TGTGCCAGCAGGGGCACGGACAGGCGTTCAGATGAGCAGTACGTC. This chain connects TRBV28 to TRBJ2-7; 7 nucleotides agree with TRBD1. Germline-derived CDR1 and CDR2 are MDHEN and SYDVKM. This CDR3 region has 15 residues. V was pared by 6 bases and J by 7 bases, with 15 bases of the junction left unmatched.

The genes are TRBV9 and TRBJ2-2; D might be TRBD2 (5 bases). The CDR3 consists of 14 residues. V gave up 0 bases and J gave up 7 bases, with 10 bases separating them. Per germline, CDR1 SGDLS and CDR2 YYNGEE. The CDR3 is CASSVEREGGELFF. Written as DNA, the CDR3 is TGTGCCAGCAGCGTAGAACGGGAAGGCGGGGAGCTGTTTTTT.

The chain carries TRBV5-1 and TRBJ1-6, with D unresolved. The germline V and J ends were trimmed by 0 bases and 6 bases, with 4 bases remaining between them. The germline gives CDR1 SGHRS, CDR2 YFSETQ. The CDR3 is made up of 13 amino acids. The CDR3 here is CASSLEPNSPLHF. The CDR3 DNA follows: TGCGCCAGCAGCTTGGAACCTAATTCACCCCTCCACTTT.

The genes are TRBV5-1 and TRBJ1-5; possible D gene TRBD1, 6 bases. The ends were cut back, 0 bases at V and 5 bases at J, with 9 bases in the middle. Germline values: CDR1 SGHRS, CDR2 YFSETQ. The CDR3 runs 14 residues. CDR3 sequence reads: CASSLGTEDQPQHF. The DNA of the CDR3 is TGCGCCAGCAGCTTGGGGACAGAGGATCAGCCCCAGCATTTT.

This clone is a singleton in its sample. The chain is built from TRBV6-5 and TRBJ1-2, with D perhaps TRBD1 (6 bases). V was trimmed by 11 bases and J by 1 base, leaving 14 bases between them. The CDR3 extends over 13 amino acids. The germline V gene has CDR1 MNHEY and CDR2 SVGAGI. In DNA form, the CDR3 reads TGTGCCGGACGTCAGGACAGTAACTATGGCTACACCTTC. Translation gives CAGRQDSNYGYTF.

The chain combines TRBV24-1 with TRBJ2-5; a weak D match, TRBD1 (6 bases). Germline CDR1 is KGHDR and CDR2 is SFDVKD. Trimming took 1 base from V and 1 from J, leaving 9 bases between them. This CDR3 comprises 15 residues. Written as DNA, the CDR3 is TGTGCCACCAGTGATTTCCAGGGGTTCCAAGAGACCCAGTACTTC. Translating it yields CATSDFQGFQETQYF.

The J gene is TRBJ2-4, the V gene TRBV11-2, with D perhaps given as TRBD1 or TRBD2 (5 bases each). Germline V gives CDR1 SGHAT, CDR2 FQNNGV. The CDR3 is made up of 16 amino acids. Trimming pared 1 base from V and 0 bases from J, leaving 10 bases between. The CDR3 loop is CASSLVVGVAKNIQYF. In nucleotides, the CDR3 is TGTGCCAGCAGCTTAGTCGTGGGGGTAGCCAAAAACATTCAGTACTTC.